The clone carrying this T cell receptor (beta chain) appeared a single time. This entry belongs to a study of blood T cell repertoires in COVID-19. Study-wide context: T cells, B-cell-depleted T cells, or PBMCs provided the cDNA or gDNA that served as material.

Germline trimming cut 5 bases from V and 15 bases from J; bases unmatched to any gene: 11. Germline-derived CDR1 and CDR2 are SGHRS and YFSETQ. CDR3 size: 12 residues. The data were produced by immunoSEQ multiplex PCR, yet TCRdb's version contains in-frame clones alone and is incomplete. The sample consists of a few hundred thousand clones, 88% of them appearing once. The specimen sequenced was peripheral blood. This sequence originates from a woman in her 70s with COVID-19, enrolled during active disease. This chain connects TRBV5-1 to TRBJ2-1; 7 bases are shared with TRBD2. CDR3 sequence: CASSYSGTMAFF. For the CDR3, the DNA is TGCGCCAGCAGTTATTCCGGGACTATGGCGTTCTTC.